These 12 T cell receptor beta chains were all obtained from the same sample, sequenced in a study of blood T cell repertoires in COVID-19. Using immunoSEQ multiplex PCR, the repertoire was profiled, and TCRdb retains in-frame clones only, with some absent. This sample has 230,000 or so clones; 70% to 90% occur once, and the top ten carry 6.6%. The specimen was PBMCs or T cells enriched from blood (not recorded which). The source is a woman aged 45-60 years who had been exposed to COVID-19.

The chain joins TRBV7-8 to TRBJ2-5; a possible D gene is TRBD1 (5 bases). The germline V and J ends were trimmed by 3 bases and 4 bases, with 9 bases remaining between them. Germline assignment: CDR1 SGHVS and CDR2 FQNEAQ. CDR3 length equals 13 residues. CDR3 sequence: CASSFQGRETQYF. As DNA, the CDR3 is TGTGCCAGCAGCTTCCAGGGTAGAGAGACCCAGTACTTC.

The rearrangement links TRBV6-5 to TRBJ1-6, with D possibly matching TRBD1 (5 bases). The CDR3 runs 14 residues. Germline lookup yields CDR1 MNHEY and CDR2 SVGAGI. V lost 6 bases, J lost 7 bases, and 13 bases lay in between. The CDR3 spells CASSPPGPNSPLHF. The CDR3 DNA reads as TGTGCCAGCAGCCCCCCAGGGCCAAATTCACCCCTCCACTTT.

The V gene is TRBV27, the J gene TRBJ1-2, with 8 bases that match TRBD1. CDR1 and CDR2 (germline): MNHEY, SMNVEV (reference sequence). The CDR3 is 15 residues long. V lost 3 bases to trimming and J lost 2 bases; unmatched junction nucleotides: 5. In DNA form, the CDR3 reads TGTGCCAGCAGTTTTGGCAGGGGGCTGAACTATGGCTACACCTTC. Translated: CASSFGRGLNYGYTF.

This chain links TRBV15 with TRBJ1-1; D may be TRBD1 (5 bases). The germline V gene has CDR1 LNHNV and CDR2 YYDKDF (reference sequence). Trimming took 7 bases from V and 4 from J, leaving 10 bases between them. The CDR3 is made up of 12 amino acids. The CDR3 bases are TGTGCCACCACAGGGTTGGGCACTGAAGCTTTCTTT. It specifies CATTGLGTEAFF.

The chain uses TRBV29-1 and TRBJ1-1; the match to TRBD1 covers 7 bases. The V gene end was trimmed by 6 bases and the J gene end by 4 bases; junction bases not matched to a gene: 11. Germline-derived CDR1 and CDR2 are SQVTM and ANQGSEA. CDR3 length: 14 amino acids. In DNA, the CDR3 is TGCAGCGTCCGAGTTACAGGGGCAAGCACTGAAGCTTTCTTT. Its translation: CSVRVTGASTEAFF.

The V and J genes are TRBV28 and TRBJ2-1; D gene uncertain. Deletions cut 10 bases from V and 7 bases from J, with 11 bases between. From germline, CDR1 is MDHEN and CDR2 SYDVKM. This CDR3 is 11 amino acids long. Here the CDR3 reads CAIGMENEQFF. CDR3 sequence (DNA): TGTGCCATAGGAATGGAGAATGAGCAGTTCTTC. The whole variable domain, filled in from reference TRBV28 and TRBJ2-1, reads DVKVTQSSRYLVKRTGEKVFLECVQDMDHENMFWYRQDPGLGLRLIYFSYDVKMKEKGDIPEGYSVSREKKERFSLILESASTNQTSMYLCAIGMENEQFFGPGTRLTVL.

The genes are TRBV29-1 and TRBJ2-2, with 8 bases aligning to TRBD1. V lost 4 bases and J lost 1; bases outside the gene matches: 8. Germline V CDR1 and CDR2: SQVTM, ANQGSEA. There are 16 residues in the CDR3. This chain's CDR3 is CSVAGRGRWNTGELFF. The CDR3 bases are TGCAGCGTTGCGGGCAGGGGGCGATGGAACACCGGGGAGCTGTTTTTT.

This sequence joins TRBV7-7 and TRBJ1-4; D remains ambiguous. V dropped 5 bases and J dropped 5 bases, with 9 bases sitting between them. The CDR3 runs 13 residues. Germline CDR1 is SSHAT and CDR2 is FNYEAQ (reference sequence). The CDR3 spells CASSLWENEKLFF. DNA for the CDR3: TGTGCCAGCAGCCTCTGGGAGAATGAAAAACTGTTTTTT.

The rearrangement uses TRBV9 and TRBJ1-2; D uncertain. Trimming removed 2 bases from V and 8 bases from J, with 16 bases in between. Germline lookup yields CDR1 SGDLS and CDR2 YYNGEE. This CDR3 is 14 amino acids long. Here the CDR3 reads CASSVTQTPLGYTF. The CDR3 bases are TGTGCCAGCAGCGTGACCCAGACTCCATTGGGCTACACCTTC. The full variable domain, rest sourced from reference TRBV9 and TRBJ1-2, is DSGVTQTPKHLITATGQRVTLRCSPRSGDLSVYWYQQSLDQGLQFLIQYYNGEERAKGNILERFSAQQFPDLHSELNLSSLELGDSALYFCASSVTQTPLGYTFGSGTRLTVV.

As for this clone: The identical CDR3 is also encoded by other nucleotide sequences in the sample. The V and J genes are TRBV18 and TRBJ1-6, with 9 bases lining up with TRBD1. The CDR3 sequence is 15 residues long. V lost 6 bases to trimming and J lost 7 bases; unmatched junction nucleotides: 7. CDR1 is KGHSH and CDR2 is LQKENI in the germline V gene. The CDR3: CASSPRDRVNSPLHF. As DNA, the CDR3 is TGTGCCAGCTCCCCCCGGGACAGGGTCAATTCACCCCTCCACTTT.

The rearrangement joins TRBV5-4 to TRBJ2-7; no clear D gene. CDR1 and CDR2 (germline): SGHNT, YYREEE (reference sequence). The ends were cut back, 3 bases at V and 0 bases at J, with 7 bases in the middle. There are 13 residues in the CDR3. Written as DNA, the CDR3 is TGTGCCAGCAGCTCGCATAGCTCCTACGAGCAGTACTTC. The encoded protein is CASSSHSSYEQYF.

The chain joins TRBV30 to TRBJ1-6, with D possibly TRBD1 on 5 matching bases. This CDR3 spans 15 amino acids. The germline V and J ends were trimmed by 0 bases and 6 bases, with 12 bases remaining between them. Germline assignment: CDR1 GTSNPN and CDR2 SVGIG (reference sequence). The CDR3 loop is CAWSVRAGGNSPLHF. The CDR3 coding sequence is TGTGCCTGGAGTGTACGGGCGGGGGGTAATTCACCCCTCCACTTT.